These 24 T cell receptor beta chains were all obtained from the same sample, sequenced in a study of T cell responses to AZD1222 COVID-19 vaccine. Generated by immunoSEQ multiplex PCR, the TCRdb table keeps only in-frame clones and is missing some. There are approximately 170,000 clones in the sample; around 93% occur only once, and 4% to 5.5% lies in the top ten. Sample: peripheral blood, taken on day 0 of AZD1222 vaccination. The source of these receptors is an adult in good health.

In its sample, this clone was seen a few times. This chain connects TRBV12-3 or TRBV12-4 to TRBJ1-4; D unclear. The V end lost 3 bases, the J end lost 8 bases, and 4 bases lay between the germline ends. This CDR3 contains 11 residues. The CDR3 region has the DNA TGTGCCAGCAGTTTGGGAGAAAAACTGTTTTTT. Its translation: CASSLGEKLFF.

This chain joins TRBV28 and TRBJ1-2, with TRBD1 as a possible D gene (5 bases). The V gene lost 5 bases and the J gene lost 2 bases, with 15 bases spanning the gap. Germline assignment: CDR1 MDHEN and CDR2 SYDVKM. The CDR3 totals 15 residues. The CDR3 DNA reads TGTGCCAGCAGTCTCACCCGGGGGGGGAACTATGGCTACACCTTC. This gives the protein CASSLTRGGNYGYTF.

The chain is built from TRBV18 and TRBJ1-1, with unresolved D. In germline, CDR1 is KGHSH, CDR2 LQKENI. The CDR3 consists of 15 residues. Trimming stripped 6 bases from V and 2 bases from J, with 16 bases between. The CDR3 sequence: CASSRSGTKNTEAFF. The CDR3 bases are TGTGCCAGCTCCAGGAGTGGCACCAAAAACACTGAAGCTTTCTTT.

This rearrangement joins TRBV2 to TRBJ2-1, with 8 bases identical to TRBD2. This CDR3 region has 14 residues. V was clipped by 8 bases and J by 4 bases; unmatched bases: 7. Germline CDR1 SNHLY, CDR2 FYNNEI. The CDR3 here is CASLSSGTYNEQFF. The CDR3 DNA follows: TGTGCCAGCCTCAGTAGCGGGACATACAATGAGCAGTTCTTC.

V and J are TRBV11-2 and TRBJ2-2; maybe TRBD1 (6 bases). There are 14 residues in the CDR3. V was pared by 5 bases and J by 7 bases, with 14 bases between. CDR1 and CDR2 from the germline V gene are SGHAT and FQNNGV. CDR3 amino acids: CASSPDRPGGELFF. The DNA of the CDR3 is TGTGCCAGCAGCCCCGACAGGCCAGGCGGGGAGCTGTTTTTT. Supplemented by reference TRBV11-2 and TRBJ2-2, the full variable domain reads EAGVAQSPRYKIIEKRQSVAFWCNPISGHATLYWYQQILGQGPKLLIQFQNNGVVDDSQLPKDRFSAERLKGVDSTLKIQPAKLEDSAVYLCASSPDRPGGELFFGEGSRLTVL.

The genes are TRBV29-1 and TRBJ2-7, with 10 nucleotides matching TRBD1. V lost 6 bases to trimming and J lost 0 bases; unmatched junction nucleotides: 2. CDR3 length equals 13 residues. The germline V gene has CDR1 SQVTM and CDR2 ANQGSEA. CDR3 amino acids: CSVGQGNSYEQYF. The CDR3 DNA sequence: TGCAGCGTGGGACAGGGGAACTCCTACGAGCAGTACTTC.

J is TRBJ2-7 and V is TRBV19; perhaps D is TRBD1 or TRBD2 (5 bases each). The CDR3 sequence is 13 residues long. V lost 5 bases, J lost 2 bases, and 10 bases lay in between. Germline CDR1 and CDR2: LNHDA and SQIVND (reference sequence). The CDR3 loop is CASSPGRTYEQYF. CDR3 DNA: TGTGCCAGTAGTCCGGGACGGACCTACGAGCAGTACTTC.

The genes are TRBV25-1 and TRBJ2-2; D is undetermined. Trimming pared 2 bases from V and 1 base from J, leaving 5 bases between. The length of the CDR3 is 14 residues. The germline V gene encodes CDR1 MGHDK and CDR2 SYGVNS. DNA for the CDR3: TGTGCCAGCAGTGAACTAGGGAACACCGGGGAGCTGTTTTTT. Residues: CASSELGNTGELFF.

The chain links TRBV27 to TRBJ2-1; TRBD1 aligns across 8 bases. This CDR3 region has 18 residues. Germline V gene data show CDR1 as MNHEY and CDR2 as SMNVEV (reference sequence). J lost 0 bases, V lost 8 bases, and 15 bases had no gene match. The CDR3 reads CASGQDRAPASSYNEQFF. CDR3 nucleotide sequence: TGTGCCAGCGGTCAGGACAGGGCCCCTGCGAGCTCCTACAATGAGCAGTTCTTC.

This rearrangement joins TRBV11-2 to TRBJ2-1, with D tentatively TRBD2 (6 bases). V gave up 6 bases and J gave up 12 bases, with 18 bases separating them. Germline V CDR1 and CDR2: SGHAT, FQNNGV. The CDR3 has 13 amino acids. The CDR3 DNA sequence: TGTGCCAGCAGACTTCTAGCGATACCTTCGCAGTTCTTC. It translates to CASRLLAIPSQFF.

The genes are TRBV7-2 and TRBJ1-5; D possibly corresponds to TRBD1 (5 bases). Trimming cost V 3 bases and J 6 bases, with 18 bases left between them. CDR1 and CDR2 (germline): SGHTA, FQGNSA. This CDR3 region has 16 residues. The CDR3 coding sequence is TGTGCCAGCAGCTTTTCCGGGGCCCCTAGGAGTCAGCCCCAGCATTTT. Encoded protein: CASSFSGAPRSQPQHF.

The V call is TRBV28, the J call TRBJ2-7; 8 bases match TRBD2. V shed 5 bases, J shed 9 bases, and the junction held 3 bases outside the gene matches. Germline values: CDR1 MDHEN, CDR2 SYDVKM. This CDR3 contains 11 residues. In DNA, the CDR3 is TGTGCCAGCAGTCCCCGGGAGGGGCAGTACTTC. It specifies CASSPREGQYF.

Turning to this clone: Other DNA sequences of this sample code for an identical CDR3. The chain combines TRBV29-1 with TRBJ1-1; a weak D match, TRBD1 (5 bases). Germline V gene lookup returns CDR1 SQVTM and CDR2 ANQGSEA. CDR3 length equals 13 residues. The germline V and J ends were trimmed by 6 bases and 0 bases, with 11 bases remaining between them. The CDR3 nucleotides read TGCAGCGTCGTGGGGCAGCTGAACACTGAAGCTTTCTTT. Translated, it gives CSVVGQLNTEAFF.

The CDR3 DNA reads TGCGCCAGCAGCCTTACAGGGGGCAAAGGCTACACCTTC. This sequence encodes CASSLTGGKGYTF. The chain links TRBV4-1 to TRBJ1-2; 9 positions agree with TRBD1. V was pared by 4 bases and J by 8 bases, with 5 bases of the junction left unmatched. Germline CDR1 MGHRA, CDR2 YSYEKL. The CDR3 covers 13 residues.

The J gene is TRBJ2-3, the V gene TRBV10-2, with 16 positions matching TRBD2. This CDR3 has 14 amino acids. With V trimmed by 8 bases and J by 5 bases, 1 base remained unmatched. Per germline, CDR1 WSHSY and CDR2 SAAADI. CDR3 in amino acids: CASGTSGGVDTQYF. The CDR3 DNA is TGCGCCAGCGGGACTAGCGGGGGGGTAGATACGCAGTATTTT.

This clone was recorded once. V usage is TRBV5-1 and J usage is TRBJ2-7, with a weak D call TRBD1 (5 bases). Per the germline V gene, CDR1 is SGHRS and CDR2 is YFSETQ. Trimming removed 3 bases from V and 6 bases from J, with 16 bases in between. The CDR3 is 14 residues long. Written as DNA, the CDR3 is TGCGCCAGCAGCTGGGGCGAAGGTGTGGGCGAGCAGTACTTC. Translating it yields CASSWGEGVGEQYF. Full variable domain (rest looked up from reference TRBV5-1 and TRBJ2-7): KAGVTQTPRYLIKTRGQQVTLSCSPISGHRSVSWYQQTPGQGLQFLFEYFSETQRNKGNFPGRFSGRQFSNSRSEMNVSTLELGDSALYLCASSWGEGVGEQYFGPGTRLTVT.

This chain joins TRBV5-1 and TRBJ2-3, with 9 bases matching TRBD2. The CDR3 contains 15 residues. Germline lookup yields CDR1 SGHRS and CDR2 YFSETQ. Losses at the gene ends were 0 bases for V and 3 bases for J; bases not matched to a gene: 2. The CDR3: CASSLESGRTDTQYF. Here the CDR3 DNA reads TGCGCCAGCAGCTTGGAGAGCGGGAGGACAGATACGCAGTATTTT. Full variable domain (rest looked up from reference TRBV5-1 and TRBJ2-3): KAGVTQTPRYLIKTRGQQVTLSCSPISGHRSVSWYQQTPGQGLQFLFEYFSETQRNKGNFPGRFSGRQFSNSRSEMNVSTLELGDSALYLCASSLESGRTDTQYFGPGTRLTVL.

The chain combines TRBV11-2 with TRBJ2-7; D possibly corresponds to TRBD2 (6 bases). The V gene's germline CDR1 is SGHAT and CDR2 FQNNGV. CDR3 length equals 16 residues. V lost 1 base to trimming and J lost 3 bases, with 16 bases between them. CDR3 sequence reads: CASSLVGFAGSYEQYF. CDR3 coding DNA: TGTGCCAGCAGCTTAGTCGGGTTTGCGGGGAGCTACGAGCAGTACTTC.

The V and J genes are TRBV20-1 and TRBJ1-1; the D is unclear. Germline V CDR1 and CDR2: DFQATT, SNEGSKA (reference sequence). The CDR3 has 12 residues. Deletions cut 3 bases from V and 8 bases from J, with 13 bases between. The CDR3 coding sequence is TGCAGTGCTAGTATGACCTTGACCGAAGCTTTCTTT. Its protein is CSASMTLTEAFF.

The chain combines TRBV5-1 with TRBJ2-5, with D possibly matching TRBD2 (6 bases). Germline CDR1 reads SGHRS; CDR2 reads YFSETQ. V was cut by 7 bases and J by 0 bases, with 10 bases left in between. CDR3 length: 13 amino acids. The CDR3 DNA reads TGCGCCAGCGCCGGGACTCACCAAGAGACCCAGTACTTC. Translated: CASAGTHQETQYF.

The chain has TRBV7-2 and TRBJ2-3, with TRBD2 identical over 9 bases. The V and J ends lost 7 bases and 7 bases, in that order; junction bases with no gene match: 12. CDR1 is SGHTA and CDR2 is FQGNSA in the germline V gene. The CDR3 length is 15 residues. Here the CDR3 DNA reads TGTGCCAGCAACGGCGGGCTAGCGGGAAGTTATACGCAGTATTTT. This gives the protein CASNGGLAGSYTQYF.

V gene TRBV27 combines with J gene TRBJ2-1, with D unresolved. Germline CDR1 and CDR2: MNHEY and SMNVEV (reference sequence). V lost 4 bases and J 3 bases, leaving 7 bases between the germline ends. This CDR3 spans 13 amino acids. The CDR3 DNA sequence: TGTGCCAGCAGTTACTCGCACTACAATGAGCAGTTCTTC. Its translation is CASSYSHYNEQFF.

The rearrangement uses TRBV5-4 and TRBJ2-1; 9 nucleotides agree with TRBD2. Germline V gene sequence: CDR1 SGHNT, CDR2 YYREEE (reference sequence). Trimming removed 4 bases from V and 1 base from J; junction bases left unmatched: 9. The CDR3 sequence is 17 residues long. CDR3 in DNA: TGTGCCAGCAGCCCCTATAGCGGGAGCACATCCTACAATGAGCAGTTCTTC. Translation: CASSPYSGSTSYNEQFF.

The chain links TRBV10-3 to TRBJ2-5; tentative D call: TRBD1 (6 bases). Germline V gene data show CDR1 as ENHRY and CDR2 as SYGVKD. Trimming removed 6 bases at V and 5 bases at J, with 13 bases between. This CDR3 contains 13 residues. The CDR3 nucleotides read TGTGCCATCAGGTCCGAGGGGGTGGAGACCCAGTACTTC. Amino acid sequence: CAIRSEGVETQYF.